Shown below are 19 T cell receptor beta chains from a single sample sequenced in a study of T cell repertoires in cytomegalovirus infection. No antigen is known for these receptors. TCRdb redid the calling of the reads with MiXCR, one entry per CDR3 protein. The repertoire includes about 770,000 distinct CDR3 sequences, almost 30% of them detected once, and about an eighth sits in the top ten. The source was cultured CD8+ T cells from PBMCs, collected from culture after CMV antigen stimulation. These receptors were obtained from a human donor in good health (CMV status not recorded). Some clones in this sample may be carry-over from other donors' samples.

This clonotype appeared a few times. The J gene is TRBJ2-7, the V gene TRBV20-1, with 7 bases fitting TRBD2. Per germline, CDR1 DFQATT and CDR2 SNEGSKA (reference sequence). This CDR3 has 13 amino acids. V shed 4 bases and J 3 bases; nucleotides not matched to a gene: 6. The CDR3 loop is CSATRERGYEQYV. DNA for the CDR3: TGCAGTGCTACCCGAGAGCGGGGCTACGAGCAGTACGTC.

V is TRBV27 and J is TRBJ1-6, with a possible D match to TRBD1 (5 bases). This CDR3 has 14 residues. Germline assignment: CDR1 MNHEY and CDR2 SMNVEV (reference sequence). Trimming removed 4 bases at V and 7 bases at J, with 11 bases between. CDR3 amino acids: CASSWGGGNSPLHF. The CDR3 DNA reads as TGTGCCAGCAGTTGGGGGGGGGGGAATTCACCCCTCCACTTT.

This clonotype was seen a handful of times. This chain connects TRBV7-2 to TRBJ1-2, with D maybe TRBD1 (5 bases). The CDR3 spans 15 residues. Between the trimmed V and J ends, which lost 5 bases and 4 bases, there was a span of 17 bases. Germline CDR1 is SGHTA and CDR2 is FQGNSA. The CDR3 region has the DNA TGTGCCAGCAGCGATAGGGGAGCAGCCTCCTATGGCTACACCTTC. Translating gives CASSDRGAASYGYTF.

As regards this clonotype: Germline is not matched at one junction end, which may reflect a read error. The CDR3 is CASSYSGGYTGELSF. CDR3 sequence (DNA): TGTGCCAGCAGTTACTCGGGGGGTTACACCGGGGAGCTGTCTTTT. The rearrangement links TRBV6-5 to TRBJ2-2; TRBD2 might be the D (6 bases). The CDR3 contains 15 residues. Germline loops: CDR1 MNHEY, CDR2 SVGAGI.

This clonotype was seen a few times. In DNA form, the CDR3 reads TGTGCCAGCAGCCGGTTCGTGATGAGCTACGACAATGAGCAGTTCTTC. Amino acid sequence: CASSRFVMSYDNEQFF. The chain joins TRBV7-9 to TRBJ2-1; unclear D gene. The CDR3 loop spans 16 amino acids. Germline V gene data show CDR1 as SEHNR and CDR2 as FQNEAQ (reference sequence). V lost 5 bases and J 5 bases, leaving 19 bases between the germline ends.

This clonotype was picked up one time. At one boundary the junction diverges from the germline segment, which might be a read error. The rearrangement uses TRBV19 and TRBJ2-7; 11 nucleotides agree with TRBD2. There are 14 residues in the CDR3. Germline V gene data show CDR1 as LNHDA and CDR2 as SQIVND (reference sequence). CDR3 residues: CVSSASGGPYEQYF. Written as DNA, the CDR3 is TGTGTCAGTAGTGCTAGCGGGGGGCCCTACGAGCAGTACTTC.

The rearrangement links TRBV7-3 to TRBJ2-1; TRBD2 matches at 10 bases. This CDR3 region has 16 residues. The V and J ends lost 3 bases and 0 bases, in that order; junction bases with no gene match: 2. Germline CDR1 SGHTA, CDR2 FQGTGA. The CDR3 loop reads CASSFLAGDSYNEQFF. The CDR3, as DNA: TGTGCCAGCAGCTTCCTAGCGGGGGACTCCTACAATGAGCAGTTCTTC. The whole variable domain, filled in from reference TRBV7-3 and TRBJ2-1, reads GAGVSQTPSNKVTEKGKYVELRCDPISGHTALYWYRQSLGQGPEFLIYFQGTGAADDSGLPNDRFFAVRPEGSVSTLKIQRTERGDSAVYLCASSFLAGDSYNEQFFGPGTRLTVL.

This clonotype was found many times. This chain connects TRBV7-2 to TRBJ2-3; D remains unclear. This CDR3 contains 14 residues. The germline CDR1 and CDR2 sequences are SGHTA and FQGNSA. V was clipped by 1 base and J by 4 bases, with 9 bases between them. CDR3 sequence: CASSLELGPDTQYF. The DNA for the CDR3 is TGTGCCAGCAGCTTAGAGTTGGGCCCAGATACGCAGTATTTT.

In its sample, this clonotype was seen many times. The chain employs TRBV12-5 and TRBJ2-3, with 8 bases aligning to TRBD2. In germline, CDR1 is LGHNT, CDR2 FRNRAP. The V and J ends lost 0 bases and 2 bases, in that order; junction bases with no gene match: 7. This CDR3 has 17 amino acids. The CDR3 DNA is TGTGCTAGTGGTTTGGTCCCTGGCGGGGGGTCCACAGATACGCAGTATTTT. This sequence encodes CASGLVPGGGSTDTQYF.

The V and J genes are TRBV7-6 and TRBJ2-3; 7 positions agree with TRBD2. The V segment lost 4 bases and the J segment 3 bases; nucleotides outside the gene matches: 7. CDR1 and CDR2 from the germline V gene are SGHVS and FNYEAQ. The CDR3 totals 15 residues. The CDR3 sequence: CASSWAGENTDTQYF. The DNA for the CDR3 is TGTGCCAGCAGCTGGGCGGGGGAGAATACAGATACGCAGTATTTT.

This clonotype occurred a few times. The rearrangement uses TRBV5-6 and TRBJ1-1; no definite D call. The CDR3 has 14 amino acids. Trimming cost V 4 bases and J 7 bases, with 17 bases left between them. Germline assignment: CDR1 SGHDT and CDR2 YYEEEE. In nucleotides, the CDR3 is TGTGCCAGCAGCATCTCCGGCAGTACACTTGAAGCTTTCTTT. It specifies CASSISGSTLEAFF.

This clonotype occurred a few times. The chain carries TRBV15 and TRBJ2-7; 8 positions agree with TRBD2. V was pared by 0 bases and J by 3 bases, with 4 bases of the junction left unmatched. CDR1 is LNHNV, CDR2 YYDKDF, per germline (reference sequence). The CDR3 covers 15 residues. The CDR3 protein is CATSRDRTSGYEQYV. CDR3 DNA sequence: TGTGCCACCAGCAGAGATCGAACTAGCGGCTACGAGCAGTACGTC.

This clonotype was observed a handful of times. The J gene is TRBJ1-5, the V gene TRBV10-3, with TRBD1 matching over 7 bases. The CDR3 loop spans 16 amino acids. V lost 3 bases to trimming and J lost 1 base; unmatched junction nucleotides: 6. Germline assignment: CDR1 ENHRY and CDR2 SYGVKD. The CDR3 is CAISDQGVSSNQPQHF. CDR3 DNA: TGTGCCATCAGTGACCAGGGGGTGTCAAGCAATCAGCCCCAGCATTTT.

DNA for the CDR3: TGTGCCAGCAGCCCCCCGGACAGTTACTGGCATGGCTACACCTTC. Encoded protein: CASSPPDSYWHGYTF. The chain couples TRBV6-2 or TRBV6-3 to TRBJ1-2, with TRBD1 as a possible D gene (6 bases). The V end lost 6 bases, the J end lost 6 bases, and 20 bases lay between the germline ends. There are 15 residues in the CDR3. Germline loops: CDR1 MNHEY, CDR2 SVGEGT.

This clonotype is a singleton in its sample. This rearrangement joins TRBV3-1 to TRBJ2-7; D might be TRBD2 (5 bases). This CDR3 comprises 13 residues. The germline V gene encodes CDR1 LGHDT and CDR2 YNNKEL (reference sequence). V lost 0 bases and J lost 6, with 9 bases in between. The CDR3 protein is CASSQESEGEQYV. The CDR3, as DNA: TGTGCCAGCAGCCAAGAATCTGAGGGCGAGCAGTACGTC.

This chain connects TRBV10-2 to TRBJ1-1; the D is unclear. This CDR3 contains 13 residues. Germline assignment: CDR1 WSHSY and CDR2 SAAADI. V lost 2 bases and J lost 1, with 5 bases in between. CDR3 in amino acids: CASSELANTEAFF. The CDR3 DNA reads as TGCGCCAGCAGTGAGCTGGCGAACACTGAAGCTTTCTTT.

The sample holds a few counts of this clonotype. The rearrangement joins TRBV29-1 to TRBJ2-5, with 8 bases fitting TRBD1. The germline V gene encodes CDR1 SQVTM and CDR2 ANQGSEA. V lost 6 bases and J lost 2; bases outside the gene matches: 11. This CDR3 is 15 amino acids long. CDR3 in DNA: TGCAGCGTCACGGAAACAGGGGGACAACAAGAGACCCAGTACTTC. Amino acids: CSVTETGGQQETQYF.

The chain combines TRBV20-1 with TRBJ1-2, with D tentatively TRBD1 (6 bases). This CDR3 is built from 16 residues. Germline CDR1 DFQATT, CDR2 SNEGSKA (reference sequence). Trimming cost V 0 bases and J 3 bases, with 17 bases left between them. The CDR3 loop reads CSARDLRGTLDYGYTF. In nucleotides, the CDR3 is TGCAGTGCTAGAGATCTCAGGGGCACTTTGGACTATGGCTACACCTTC.

Comments on this clonotype: One end of the junction fails to match germline, which may point to a read error. The genes are TRBV19 and TRBJ2-4; a possible D gene is TRBD2 (7 bases). Germline CDR1 and CDR2: LNHDA and SQIVND (reference sequence). The CDR3 covers 12 residues. CDR3 loop: CSSRGAPNIQYF. DNA of the CDR3: TGTTCCAGCCGGGGGGCGCCAAACATTCAGTACTTC.